The T cell receptor beta chain described here comes from a study of blood T cell repertoires in COVID-19. Overall study: PBMCs, B-cell-depleted T cells, or T cells were the source of the cDNA or gDNA that made up the material.

In the source study's methods: Amplified reference gene primers provided the basis for estimating nucleated cell counts. Only in-frame clones appear in the TCRdb table, and some are missing; sequencing was by immunoSEQ multiplex PCR. That table gives V, J and clone size, and the DNA gave D and trimming. The sample holds hundreds of thousands of clones; around 91% are singletons and the top ten take around 3.3%. This CDR3 is built from 16 residues. V lost 5 bases and J lost 3; bases outside the gene matches: 9. The germline CDR1 and CDR2 sequences are SGHTA and FQGNSA. The receptor's source is a woman under 30 who had recovered from COVID-19. This chain connects TRBV7-2 to TRBJ2-3, with TRBD2 matching over 9 bases. Sequencing was performed on peripheral blood. The chain's CDR3 is CASSPEAGGVTDTQYF. CDR3 coding DNA: TGTGCCAGCAGCCCCGAAGCGGGAGGCGTTACAGATACGCAGTATTTT.